These T cell receptor beta chains were read from a single sample in a study of control samples from healthy donors and cancer patients. Generated by immunoSEQ multiplex PCR, the TCRdb table keeps only in-frame clones and is missing some. The sample lists about 120,000 clones, approximately 92% occurring once. The material sequenced was PBMCs. The receptors stem from an elderly man with head and neck cancer. Both conserved end residues are part of each CDR3. D genes are given only for firm matches. Size values are once, few and many counts, or a class for expanded clones, and some rows have none.

D gene: -; clone size: -; V gene: TRBV7-2; J gene: TRBJ1-2; CDR3 DNA: TGTGCCAGCAGCTTAGCACTAATCCACTACACCTTC; CDR3 protein: CASSLALIHYTF
D gene: TRBD1; clone size: once; V gene: TRBV29-1; J gene: TRBJ1-5; CDR3 DNA: TGCAGCGACTTGACAGGGATTTTGTACCGGATGGATCAGCCCCAGCATTTT; CDR3 protein: CSDLTGILYRMDQPQHF
D gene: TRBD1; clone size: -; V gene: TRBV19; J gene: TRBJ1-3; CDR3 DNA: TGTGCCAGTAGTGTCAGGGGGAGCGGAAACACCATATATTTT; CDR3 protein: CASSVRGSGNTIYF
D gene: TRBD1; clone size: -; V gene: TRBV19; J gene: TRBJ1-2; CDR3 DNA: TGTGCCAGTACCCCGGGAGGGGGCCGTGGCTACACCTTC; CDR3 protein: CASTPGGGRGYTF
D gene: TRBD2; clone size: -; V gene: TRBV13; J gene: TRBJ2-3; CDR3 DNA: TGTGCCAGCAGCTTCCGGGCCTCCACTAGCGGCACAGATACGCAGTATTTT; CDR3 protein: CASSFRASTSGTDTQYF
D gene: TRBD2; clone size: -; V gene: TRBV7-6; J gene: TRBJ2-1; CDR3 DNA: TGTGCCAGCAGCATAATGGGGGGGGCCTACAATGAGCAGTTCTTC; CDR3 protein: CASSIMGGAYNEQFF
D gene: TRBD2; clone size: -; V gene: TRBV10-1; J gene: TRBJ2-3; CDR3 DNA: TGCGCCAGCAGTGAGTCCGGACTAGCGGGATGGAATACGCAGTATTTT; CDR3 protein: CASSESGLAGWNTQYF
D gene: TRBD1; clone size: -; V gene: TRBV15; J gene: TRBJ2-7; CDR3 DNA: TGTGCCACCAGCAGAGATTCAGACAGGGGCGAGCAGTACTTC; CDR3 protein: CATSRDSDRGEQYF
D gene: -; clone size: -; V gene: TRBV2; J gene: TRBJ1-1; CDR3 DNA: TGTGCCAGCAGTGTCCCGGGGACGAACACTGAAGCTTTCTTT; CDR3 protein: CASSVPGTNTEAFF
D gene: -; clone size: -; V gene: TRBV2; J gene: TRBJ1-2; CDR3 DNA: TGTGCCAGCATCGGTGGAGGGTGGTATGGCTACACCTTC; CDR3 protein: CASIGGGWYGYTF
D gene: -; clone size: once; V gene: TRBV6-2/TRBV6-3; J gene: TRBJ1-5; CDR3 DNA: TGTGCCAGCAGTTTACAGAGGACCTCTCTATATAGCAATCAGCCCCAGCATTTT; CDR3 protein: CASSLQRTSLYSNQPQHF
D gene: TRBD2; clone size: -; V gene: TRBV18; J gene: TRBJ2-7; CDR3 DNA: TGTGCCAGCTCAACCGGGACTAGCGGCTACGAGCAGTACTTC; CDR3 protein: CASSTGTSGYEQYF
D gene: -; clone size: -; V gene: TRBV3-1/TRBV3-2; J gene: TRBJ2-2; CDR3 DNA: TGTGCCAGCAGCCAAGATCTTCGGGGTAGCGGGGAGCTGTTTTTT; CDR3 protein: CASSQDLRGSGELFF
D gene: -; clone size: -; V gene: TRBV4-2; J gene: TRBJ1-3; CDR3 DNA: TGTGCCAGCAGCCAAGATGTGGGGGGTGGCGCCTCTGGAAACACCATATATTTT; CDR3 protein: CASSQDVGGGASGNTIYF
D gene: TRBD2; clone size: once; V gene: TRBV6-1; J gene: TRBJ2-3; CDR3 DNA: TGTGCCAGCAGTGAAGGGGACTACCACACAGATACGCAGTATTTT; CDR3 protein: CASSEGDYHTDTQYF
D gene: -; clone size: -; V gene: TRBV5-1; J gene: TRBJ1-1; CDR3 DNA: TGCGCCAGCAGCGACGGGGGGAACACTGAAGCTTTCTTT; CDR3 protein: CASSDGGNTEAFF
D gene: TRBD2; clone size: -; V gene: TRBV11-3; J gene: TRBJ2-5; CDR3 DNA: TGTGCCAGCAGCTTAGGCCGGACTAGCGGGGCCCAAGAGACCCAGTACTTC; CDR3 protein: CASSLGRTSGAQETQYF
D gene: -; clone size: -; V gene: TRBV6-5; J gene: TRBJ1-3; CDR3 DNA: TGTGCCAGCAGTTACGGCAGGGTCTCTGGAAACACCATATATTTT; CDR3 protein: CASSYGRVSGNTIYF
D gene: -; clone size: -; V gene: TRBV5-8; J gene: TRBJ2-5; CDR3 DNA: TGTGCCAGCAGCTCTAAGCCGACAGGGAGGGAGACCCAGTACTTC; CDR3 protein: CASSSKPTGRETQYF
D gene: TRBD1; clone size: -; V gene: TRBV6-5; J gene: TRBJ2-5; CDR3 DNA: TGTGCCAGCAGTTACTCGGGACAGGGGGCTGGAGAGACCCAGTACTTC; CDR3 protein: CASSYSGQGAGETQYF
D gene: -; clone size: -; V gene: TRBV4-3; J gene: TRBJ2-2; CDR3 DNA: TGCGCCAGCAGCCAAGATCTCGGAGGATACACCGGGGAGCTGTTTTTT; CDR3 protein: CASSQDLGGYTGELFF
D gene: -; clone size: -; V gene: TRBV27; J gene: TRBJ1-1; CDR3 DNA: TGTGCCAGCAGTTTGATAGGCAAGATGAACACTGAAGCTTTCTTT; CDR3 protein: CASSLIGKMNTEAFF
D gene: TRBD1; clone size: once; V gene: TRBV5-1; J gene: TRBJ1-2; CDR3 DNA: TGCGCCAGCAGCTTGGGGACAGGGGGCTATGGCTACACCTTC; CDR3 protein: CASSLGTGGYGYTF
D gene: TRBD1; clone size: -; V gene: TRBV29-1; J gene: TRBJ1-2; CDR3 DNA: TGCAGCGTGAGGGGGCTAGGTGGCTACACCTTC; CDR3 protein: CSVRGLGGYTF
D gene: -; clone size: -; V gene: TRBV5-4; J gene: TRBJ2-7; CDR3 DNA: TGTGCCAGCAGCTTGTGGAGGGGCTGGGAGCAGTACTTC; CDR3 protein: CASSLWRGWEQYF
D gene: -; clone size: -; V gene: TRBV5-1; J gene: TRBJ2-2; CDR3 DNA: TGCGCCAGCAGCTTGTTCGGACTATCCGGGGAGCTGTTTTTT; CDR3 protein: CASSLFGLSGELFF
D gene: -; clone size: -; V gene: TRBV20-1; J gene: TRBJ2-5; CDR3 DNA: TGCAGTGCTAGTAGCGCCCAAGAGACCCAGTACTTC; CDR3 protein: CSASSAQETQYF
D gene: -; clone size: -; V gene: TRBV29-1; J gene: TRBJ2-3; CDR3 DNA: TGCAGCGTTGAAGGTAAAGGGAGTACAGATACGCAGTATTTT; CDR3 protein: CSVEGKGSTDTQYF
D gene: TRBD2; clone size: once; V gene: TRBV3-1/TRBV3-2; J gene: TRBJ2-1; CDR3 DNA: TGTGCCAGCAGCCACCAGAGGAAGTCGGGGGGGATTGATGAGCAGTTCTTC; CDR3 protein: CASSHQRKSGGIDEQFF
D gene: -; clone size: -; V gene: TRBV7-9; J gene: TRBJ2-5; CDR3 DNA: TGTGCCAGCAGCCAAGCAGGTTTGGTCGTGTGGGAGACCCAGTACTTC; CDR3 protein: CASSQAGLVVWETQYF
D gene: TRBD2; clone size: -; V gene: TRBV11-3; J gene: TRBJ2-1; CDR3 DNA: TGTGCCAGCAGCCTGGGGACTAGCGGGGAGGAGCAGTTCTTC; CDR3 protein: CASSLGTSGEEQFF
D gene: -; clone size: -; V gene: TRBV10-3; J gene: TRBJ2-1; CDR3 DNA: TGTGCCATCAGTGCCGGGACCACCTACAATGAGCAGTTCTTC; CDR3 protein: CAISAGTTYNEQFF
D gene: -; clone size: once; V gene: TRBV5-1; J gene: TRBJ2-5; CDR3 DNA: TGCGCCAGCAGCTTTATCGGCCAAGAGACCCAGTACTTC; CDR3 protein: CASSFIGQETQYF
D gene: -; clone size: -; V gene: TRBV19; J gene: TRBJ1-3; CDR3 DNA: TGTGCCAGTAGCCGACAGGGAAACACCATATATTTT; CDR3 protein: CASSRQGNTIYF
D gene: -; clone size: -; V gene: TRBV18; J gene: TRBJ1-3; CDR3 DNA: TGTGCCAGCTCACCACAACCGGGCTCCTCTGGAAACACCATATATTTT; CDR3 protein: CASSPQPGSSGNTIYF
D gene: TRBD1; clone size: -; V gene: TRBV2; J gene: TRBJ1-1; CDR3 DNA: TGTGCCAGCAGACAGGGGTCAGGAGGCACTGAAGCTTTCTTT; CDR3 protein: CASRQGSGGTEAFF
D gene: TRBD2; clone size: -; V gene: TRBV9; J gene: TRBJ2-3; CDR3 DNA: TGTGCCAGCAGCCAGACTAGCGGGAGGTTTGTTAGAACAGATACGCAGTATTTT; CDR3 protein: CASSQTSGRFVRTDTQYF
D gene: -; clone size: -; V gene: TRBV5-4; J gene: TRBJ2-5; CDR3 DNA: TGTGCCAGCAGCTTAGGGAGGCAAGAGACCCAGTACTTC; CDR3 protein: CASSLGRQETQYF
D gene: -; clone size: -; V gene: TRBV30; J gene: TRBJ2-7; CDR3 DNA: TGTGCCTGGACCGGGATACCTTTCTCCTACGAGCAGTACTTC; CDR3 protein: CAWTGIPFSYEQYF
D gene: -; clone size: -; V gene: TRBV11-2; J gene: TRBJ1-1; CDR3 DNA: TGTGCCAGCAGCTCCCGCAGGGACACTGAAGCTTTCTTT; CDR3 protein: CASSSRRDTEAFF
D gene: TRBD1; clone size: -; V gene: TRBV2; J gene: TRBJ1-1; CDR3 DNA: TGTGCCAGCATGAGGGACAGGGGCATGAACACTGAAGCTTTCTTT; CDR3 protein: CASMRDRGMNTEAFF
D gene: -; clone size: -; V gene: TRBV9; J gene: TRBJ2-7; CDR3 DNA: TGTGCCAGCAGCGCCGGGACACACATAGGCTACGAGCAGTACTTC; CDR3 protein: CASSAGTHIGYEQYF
D gene: -; clone size: -; V gene: TRBV6-6; J gene: TRBJ2-6; CDR3 DNA: TGTGCCACCTCATCTGGGGCCAACGTCCTGACTTTC; CDR3 protein: CATSSGANVLTF
D gene: -; clone size: -; V gene: TRBV18; J gene: TRBJ1-1; CDR3 DNA: TGTGCCAGCCAACAATCGGAAGCTTTCTTT; CDR3 protein: CASQQSEAFF
D gene: TRBD1; clone size: few; V gene: TRBV5-6; J gene: TRBJ1-4; CDR3 DNA: TGTGCCAGCAGACTGGACAGGGGGGGTGAAAAACTGTTTTTT; CDR3 protein: CASRLDRGGEKLFF
D gene: -; clone size: -; V gene: TRBV18; J gene: TRBJ2-7; CDR3 DNA: TGTGCCAGCTCACTCACCGACAGTTCCTACGAGCAGTACTTC; CDR3 protein: CASSLTDSSYEQYF
D gene: -; clone size: -; V gene: TRBV7-9; J gene: TRBJ2-7; CDR3 DNA: TGTGCCAGCAGAGGGGACATCTCCTACGAGCAGTACTTC; CDR3 protein: CASRGDISYEQYF
D gene: -; clone size: -; V gene: TRBV27; J gene: TRBJ2-7; CDR3 DNA: TGTGCCAGCAGTTTAACCAGCGCCCCCTACGAGCAGTACTTC; CDR3 protein: CASSLTSAPYEQYF
D gene: -; clone size: -; V gene: TRBV6-2/TRBV6-3; J gene: TRBJ2-3; CDR3 DNA: TGTGCCAGCAGTTTGCGGGGACTCAGCACAGATACGCAGTATTTT; CDR3 protein: CASSLRGLSTDTQYF
D gene: -; clone size: -; V gene: TRBV30; J gene: TRBJ1-2; CDR3 DNA: TGTGCCTGGAGTGTAAAGGGGAACTATGGCTACACCTTC; CDR3 protein: CAWSVKGNYGYTF
D gene: -; clone size: -; V gene: TRBV7-8; J gene: TRBJ1-4; CDR3 DNA: TGTGCCAGCAGCTTAAGATCAGCTAATGAAAAACTGTTTTTT; CDR3 protein: CASSLRSANEKLFF
D gene: -; clone size: -; V gene: TRBV5-1; J gene: TRBJ1-3; CDR3 DNA: TGCGCCAGCAGCTTAGCCCCGGGGACTGGAAACACCATATATTTT; CDR3 protein: CASSLAPGTGNTIYF
D gene: -; clone size: -; V gene: TRBV25-1; J gene: TRBJ2-3; CDR3 DNA: TGTGCCAGCAGTGGGACGACTAGCACAGATACGCAGTATTTT; CDR3 protein: CASSGTTSTDTQYF
D gene: -; clone size: -; V gene: TRBV27; J gene: TRBJ2-1; CDR3 DNA: TGTGCCAGCAGTTTATATTCTAGCTCCTACAATGGGCAGTTCTTC; CDR3 protein: CASSLYSSSYNGQFF
D gene: -; clone size: -; V gene: TRBV18; J gene: TRBJ1-3; CDR3 DNA: TGTGCCAGCTCACAGGACCAGCAGGACACCATATATTTT; CDR3 protein: CASSQDQQDTIYF
D gene: -; clone size: -; V gene: TRBV3-1/TRBV3-2; J gene: TRBJ1-2; CDR3 DNA: TGTGCCAGCAGCCAAGCTCCCCACGGCTACACCTTC; CDR3 protein: CASSQAPHGYTF
D gene: -; clone size: -; V gene: TRBV14; J gene: TRBJ1-2; CDR3 DNA: TGTGCCAGCAGCCAAGAGAGGGTACGCTACACCTTC; CDR3 protein: CASSQERVRYTF